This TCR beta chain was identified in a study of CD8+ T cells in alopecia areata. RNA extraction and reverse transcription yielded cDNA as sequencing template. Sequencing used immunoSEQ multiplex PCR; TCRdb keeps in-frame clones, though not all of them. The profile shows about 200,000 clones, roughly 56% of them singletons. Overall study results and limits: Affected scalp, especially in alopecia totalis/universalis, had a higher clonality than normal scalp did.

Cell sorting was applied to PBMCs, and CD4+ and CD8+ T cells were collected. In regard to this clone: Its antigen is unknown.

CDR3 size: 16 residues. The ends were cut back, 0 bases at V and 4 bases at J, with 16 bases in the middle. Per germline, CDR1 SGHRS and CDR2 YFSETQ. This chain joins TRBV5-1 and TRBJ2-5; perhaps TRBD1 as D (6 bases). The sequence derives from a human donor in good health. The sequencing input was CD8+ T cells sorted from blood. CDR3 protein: CASSLGPPGQLETQYF. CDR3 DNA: TGCGCCAGCAGCTTGGGTCCCCCGGGACAACTAGAGACCCAGTACTTC. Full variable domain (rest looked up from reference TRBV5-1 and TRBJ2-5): KAGVTQTPRYLIKTRGQQVTLSCSPISGHRSVSWYQQTPGQGLQFLFEYFSETQRNKGNFPGRFSGRQFSNSRSEMNVSTLELGDSALYLCASSLGPPGQLETQYFGPGTRLLVL.